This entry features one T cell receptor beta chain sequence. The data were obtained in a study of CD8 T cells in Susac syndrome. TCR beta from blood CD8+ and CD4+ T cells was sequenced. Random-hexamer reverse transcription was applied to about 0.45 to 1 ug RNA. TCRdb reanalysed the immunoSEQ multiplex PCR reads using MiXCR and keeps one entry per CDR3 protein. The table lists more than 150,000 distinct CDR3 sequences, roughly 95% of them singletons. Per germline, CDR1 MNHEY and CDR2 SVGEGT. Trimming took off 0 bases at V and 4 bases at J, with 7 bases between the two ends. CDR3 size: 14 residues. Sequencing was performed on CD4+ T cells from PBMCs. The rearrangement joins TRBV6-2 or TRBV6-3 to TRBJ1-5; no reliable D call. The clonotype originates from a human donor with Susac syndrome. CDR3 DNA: TGTGCCAGCAGTTACTCCGAACGAAATCAGCCCCAGCATTTT. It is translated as CASSYSERNQPQHF.